The text below deals with one T cell receptor (beta chain). The data belong to a study of blood T cell repertoires in COVID-19. Using immunoSEQ multiplex PCR, the repertoire was profiled, and TCRdb retains in-frame clones only, with some absent. The repertoire has a few hundred thousand clones, around 83% of them found once; the top ten carry 5% to 5.5%. From germline, CDR1 is SGHDT and CDR2 YYEEEE. The ends were cut back, 0 bases at V and 2 bases at J, with 8 bases in the middle. The CDR3 is 15 amino acids. This chain connects TRBV5-6 to TRBJ2-2; D is unresolved. Sequencing was carried out using PBMCs or T cells enriched from blood (not recorded which). The TCR originated in a woman between 50 and 59 years old who had recovered from COVID-19. The CDR3 here is CASSLVLVNTGELFF. Written as DNA, the CDR3 is TGTGCCAGCAGCTTGGTTCTCGTTAACACCGGGGAGCTGTTTTTT.